A selection of T cell receptor beta chains follows, all from one sample in a study of glioma-infiltrating T cells. MiXCR was run by TCRdb on the multiplex PCR reads, yielding one entry per CDR3 protein. The sample has around 170,000 distinct CDR3 sequences, about 47% seen once. The sequenced sample was glioma tissue, nonneoplastic brain tissue, or PBMCs (not recorded which). These receptors came from a human donor with low-grade glioma or glioblastoma, undergoing nonglioma brain surgery, or in good health (not recorded which). Each CDR3 is given with its conserved first and last residue. A D gene is named only where the DNA matches it firmly. Clone size is stated in some rows and not others, as once, few, many or a class when expanded.

clone size,D gene,V gene,J gene,CDR3 protein,CDR3 DNA
many,NA,TRBV6-1,TRBJ1-2,CASSEARGDSYTF,TGTGCCAGCAGTGAAGCGAGAGGAGACTCCTACACCTTC
many,NA,TRBV20-1,TRBJ2-1,CSASGGLGDNEQFF,TGCAGTGCGAGTGGGGGGCTGGGTGACAATGAGCAGTTCTTC
NA,NA,TRBV12-3/TRBV12-4,TRBJ1-1,CASSVATEAFF,TGTGCCAGCAGTGTAGCTACTGAAGCTTTCTTT
NA,TRBD1,TRBV5-1,TRBJ2-3,CASSQTGTGGIDTQYF,TGCGCCAGCAGCCAAACCGGGACAGGGGGCATAGATACGCAGTATTTT
NA,NA,TRBV14,TRBJ2-3,CASSPRGGSTDKQYF,TGTGCCAGCAGCCCCCGGGGCGGATCCACAGATAAGCAGTATTTT
many,NA,TRBV28,TRBJ1-3,CASSIWDGEGGGTIYF,TGTGCCAGCAGCATATGGGACGGGGAAGGTGGAGGCACCATATATTTT
NA,NA,TRBV28,TRBJ1-2,CASSFGTKTYGHTF,TGTGCCAGCAGTTTTGGGACCAAAACATATGGCCACACCTTC
many,NA,TRBV7-2,TRBJ1-5,CASSFRAQPQHF,TGTGCCAGCAGCTTCAGGGCTCAGCCCCAGCATTTT
few,TRBD1,TRBV24-1,TRBJ2-1,CATSRTGGLYEQFF,TGTGCCACCAGCAGGACAGGGGGCTTATATGAGCAGTTCTTC
many,NA,TRBV28,TRBJ2-1,CATIGPPPHEQFF,TGTGCCACCATTGGTCCACCACCCCATGAGCAGTTCTTC
NA,NA,TRBV25-1,TRBJ2-5,CASSESSSLYQETQYF,TGTGCCAGCAGTGAATCGTCTAGCCTGTACCAAGAGACCCAGTACTTC
NA,NA,TRBV30,TRBJ2-2,CAWSAVKGYTGELFF,TGTGCCTGGAGCGCAGTGAAAGGATACACCGGGGAGCTGTTTTTT
few,TRBD2,TRBV2,TRBJ2-1,CASSYSSGDNEQFF,TGTGCCAGCAGTTATTCTAGCGGAGACAATGAGCAGTTCTTC
many,TRBD1,TRBV20-1,TRBJ2-7,CSAQDRGYEQYF,TGCAGTGCTCAGGACAGGGGTTACGAGCAGTACTTC
NA,NA,TRBV19,TRBJ1-1,CASLHREFMNTESFF,TGTGCCAGTCTACACCGGGAGTTCATGAACACTGAATCTTTCTTT
many,NA,TRBV10-1,TRBJ1-3,CASGDNSGNTIYF,TGCGCCAGCGGGGACAACTCTGGAAACACCATATATTTT
few,TRBD2,TRBV19,TRBJ2-5,CASRAGVGRETQYF,TGTGCCAGTAGAGCGGGAGTGGGACGAGAGACCCAGTACTTC
many,NA,TRBV6-1,TRBJ2-1,CASSSTRSSYNEQFF,TGTGCCAGCAGCTCCACTAGAAGCTCCTACAATGAGCAGTTCTTC
many,TRBD1,TRBV28,TRBJ2-7,CATTETGLFSYEQYF,TGTGCCACCACCGAGACAGGGCTCTTCTCCTACGAGCAGTACTTC
many,NA,TRBV28,TRBJ2-7,CASSPRGTTYEQYF,TGTGCCAGCAGCCCGAGAGGGACCACCTACGAGCAGTACTTC
NA,NA,TRBV6-1,TRBJ2-7,CASSQYGFPYEHYF,TGTGCCAGCAGTCAGTACGGATTTCCCTACGAGCACTACTTC
few,TRBD1,TRBV29-1,TRBJ2-1,CSGRDRGRDNEQFF,TGCAGCGGTAGGGACAGGGGAAGAGACAATGAGCAGTTCTTC
NA,TRBD2,TRBV18,TRBJ2-7,CASSPLPGGRTYEQYF,TGTGCCAGCTCACCCCTACCGGGCGGGAGGACCTACGAGCAGTACTTC
many,NA,TRBV2,TRBJ1-2,CASSYPPGVGGYTF,TGTGCCAGCTCCTACCCGCCAGGGGTGGGTGGCTACACCTTC
NA,TRBD1,TRBV15,TRBJ1-5,CATSTGTGGTFQPKHF,TGTGCCACCAGCACCGGGACAGGGGGGACTTTTCAGCCCAAGCATTTT
many,TRBD2,TRBV6-6,TRBJ2-1,CASSYSMRGSTSYNEQFF,TGTGCCAGCAGTTACTCGATGCGCGGGAGTACCTCCTACAATGAGCAGTTCTTC
NA,NA,TRBV5-4,TRBJ2-1,CASSPSGGVTESYNEQFF,TGTGCCAGCAGCCCCTCCGGCGGAGTTACAGAGAGCTACAATGAGCAGTTCTTC
NA,NA,TRBV7-8,TRBJ1-1,CASSSVRDKVLDTEAFF,TGTGCCAGCAGCTCCGTCCGGGACAAAGTGTTGGACACTGAAGCTTTCTTT